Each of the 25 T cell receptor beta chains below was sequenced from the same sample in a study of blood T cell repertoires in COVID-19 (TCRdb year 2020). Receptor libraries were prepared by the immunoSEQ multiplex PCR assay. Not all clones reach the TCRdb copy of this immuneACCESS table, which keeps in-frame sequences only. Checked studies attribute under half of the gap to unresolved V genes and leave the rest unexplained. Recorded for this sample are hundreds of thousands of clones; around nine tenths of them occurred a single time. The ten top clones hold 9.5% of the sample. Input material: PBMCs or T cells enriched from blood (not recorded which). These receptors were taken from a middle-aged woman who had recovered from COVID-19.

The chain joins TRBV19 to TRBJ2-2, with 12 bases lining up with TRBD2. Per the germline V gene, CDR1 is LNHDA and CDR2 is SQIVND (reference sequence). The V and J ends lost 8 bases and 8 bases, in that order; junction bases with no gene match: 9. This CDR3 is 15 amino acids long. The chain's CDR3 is CASDKTSGGPGELFF. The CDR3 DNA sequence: TGTGCCAGTGATAAAACTAGCGGGGGGCCAGGGGAGCTGTTTTTT. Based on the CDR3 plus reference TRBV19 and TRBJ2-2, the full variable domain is DGGITQSPKYLFRKEGQNVTLSCEQNLNHDAMYWYRQDPGQGLRLIYYSQIVNDFQKGDIAEGYSVSREKKESFPLTVTSAQKNPTAFYLCASDKTSGGPGELFFGEGSRLTVL.

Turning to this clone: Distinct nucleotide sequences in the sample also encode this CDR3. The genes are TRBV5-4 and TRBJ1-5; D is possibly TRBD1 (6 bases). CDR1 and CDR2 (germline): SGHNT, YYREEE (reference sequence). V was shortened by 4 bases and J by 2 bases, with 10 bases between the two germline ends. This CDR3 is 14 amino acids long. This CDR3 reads CASSLSGGNQPQHF. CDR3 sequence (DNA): TGTGCCAGCAGCCTATCAGGGGGCAATCAGCCCCAGCATTTT.

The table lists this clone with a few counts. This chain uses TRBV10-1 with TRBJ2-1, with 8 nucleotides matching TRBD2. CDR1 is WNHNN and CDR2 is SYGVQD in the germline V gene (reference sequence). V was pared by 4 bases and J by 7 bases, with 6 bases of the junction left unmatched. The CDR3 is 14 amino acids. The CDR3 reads CASSGGGPGNEQFF. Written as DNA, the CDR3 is TGCGCCAGCAGTGGCGGGGGGCCGGGGAATGAGCAGTTCTTC.

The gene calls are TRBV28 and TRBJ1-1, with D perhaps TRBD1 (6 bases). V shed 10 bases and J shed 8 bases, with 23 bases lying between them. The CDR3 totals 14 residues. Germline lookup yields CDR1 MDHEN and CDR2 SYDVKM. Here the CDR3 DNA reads TGTGCCACCTTTAGGGGGTTTATAGTTTCGGAAGCTTTCTTT. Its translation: CATFRGFIVSEAFF.

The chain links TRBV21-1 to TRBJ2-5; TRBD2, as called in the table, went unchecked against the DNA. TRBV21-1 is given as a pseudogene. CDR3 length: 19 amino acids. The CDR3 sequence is CASSKALVNSGGKEETQYF. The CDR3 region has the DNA TGTGCCAGCAGCAAAGCCCTCGTGAATAGCGGGGGGAAAGAAGAGACCCAGTACTTC.

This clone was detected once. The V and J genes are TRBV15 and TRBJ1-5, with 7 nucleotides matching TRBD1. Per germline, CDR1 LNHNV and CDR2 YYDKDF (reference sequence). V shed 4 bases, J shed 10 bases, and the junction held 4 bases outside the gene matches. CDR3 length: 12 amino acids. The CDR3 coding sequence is TGTGCCACCAGCATCGACAGGGAACCCCAGCATTTT. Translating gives CATSIDREPQHF.

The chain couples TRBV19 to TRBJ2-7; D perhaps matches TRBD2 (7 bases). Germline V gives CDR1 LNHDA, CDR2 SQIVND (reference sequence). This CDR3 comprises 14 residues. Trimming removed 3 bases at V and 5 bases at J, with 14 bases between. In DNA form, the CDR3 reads TGTGCCAGTAGTATTAGAGGGGGGGTGGACGAGCAGTACTTC. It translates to CASSIRGGVDEQYF. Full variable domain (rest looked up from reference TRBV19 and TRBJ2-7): DGGITQSPKYLFRKEGQNVTLSCEQNLNHDAMYWYRQDPGQGLRLIYYSQIVNDFQKGDIAEGYSVSREKKESFPLTVTSAQKNPTAFYLCASSIRGGVDEQYFGPGTRLTVT.

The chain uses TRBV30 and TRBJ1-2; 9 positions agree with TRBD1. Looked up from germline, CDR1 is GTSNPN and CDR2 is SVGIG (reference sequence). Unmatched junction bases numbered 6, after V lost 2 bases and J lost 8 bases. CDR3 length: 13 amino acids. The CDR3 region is CAWSRTGDLGYTF. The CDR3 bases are TGTGCCTGGAGTCGGACAGGGGATTTAGGCTACACCTTC.

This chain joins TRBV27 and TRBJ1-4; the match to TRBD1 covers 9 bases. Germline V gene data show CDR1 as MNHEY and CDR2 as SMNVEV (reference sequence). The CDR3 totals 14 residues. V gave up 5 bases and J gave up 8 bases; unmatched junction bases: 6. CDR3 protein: CASSTDRGREKLFF. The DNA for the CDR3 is TGTGCCAGCAGTACCGACAGGGGGAGGGAAAAACTGTTTTTT.

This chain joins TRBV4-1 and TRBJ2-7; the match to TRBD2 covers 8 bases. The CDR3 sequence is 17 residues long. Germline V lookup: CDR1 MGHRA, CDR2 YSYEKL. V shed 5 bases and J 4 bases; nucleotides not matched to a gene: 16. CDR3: CASSSEVREGKFYEQYF. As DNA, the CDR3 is TGCGCCAGCAGCTCGGAGGTACGGGAGGGCAAATTTTACGAGCAGTACTTC.

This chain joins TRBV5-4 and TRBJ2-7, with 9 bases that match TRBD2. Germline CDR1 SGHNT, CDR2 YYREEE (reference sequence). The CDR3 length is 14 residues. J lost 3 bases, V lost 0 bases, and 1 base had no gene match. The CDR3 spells CASSLGTSDYEQYF. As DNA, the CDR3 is TGTGCCAGCAGCTTGGGGACTAGCGACTACGAGCAGTACTTC. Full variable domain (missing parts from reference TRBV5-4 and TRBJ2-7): ETGVTQSPTHLIKTRGQQVTLRCSSQSGHNTVSWYQQALGQGPQFIFQYYREEENGRGNFPPRFSGLQFPNYSSELNVNALELDDSALYLCASSLGTSDYEQYFGPGTRLTVT.

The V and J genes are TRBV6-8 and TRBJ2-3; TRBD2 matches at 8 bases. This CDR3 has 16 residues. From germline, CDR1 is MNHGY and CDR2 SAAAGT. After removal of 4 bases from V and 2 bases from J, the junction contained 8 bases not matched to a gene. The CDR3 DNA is TGTGCCAGCAGTTTCTCTAGCGGGCGAACCACAGATACGCAGTATTTT. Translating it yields CASSFSSGRTTDTQYF.

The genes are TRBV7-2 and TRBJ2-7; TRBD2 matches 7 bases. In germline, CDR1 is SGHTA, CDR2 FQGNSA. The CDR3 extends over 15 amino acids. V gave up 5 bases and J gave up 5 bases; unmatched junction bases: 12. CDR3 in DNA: TGTGCCAGCAGCCGCATGGGGGGGGAGATCCACGAGCAGTACTTC. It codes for CASSRMGGEIHEQYF.

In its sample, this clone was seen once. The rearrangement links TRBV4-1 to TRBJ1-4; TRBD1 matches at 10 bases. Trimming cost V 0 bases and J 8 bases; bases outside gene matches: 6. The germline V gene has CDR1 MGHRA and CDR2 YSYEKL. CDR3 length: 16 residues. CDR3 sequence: CASSQDPGQGYEKLFF. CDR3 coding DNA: TGCGCCAGCAGCCAAGATCCGGGACAGGGGTACGAAAAACTGTTTTTT.

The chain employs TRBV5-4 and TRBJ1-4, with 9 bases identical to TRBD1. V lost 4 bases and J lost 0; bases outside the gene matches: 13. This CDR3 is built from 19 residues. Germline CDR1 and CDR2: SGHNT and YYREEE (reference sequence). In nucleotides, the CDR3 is TGTGCCAGCAGCCTTCCCGGGACAGGGCCCTATGCAACTAATGAAAAACTGTTTTTT. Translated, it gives CASSLPGTGPYATNEKLFF.

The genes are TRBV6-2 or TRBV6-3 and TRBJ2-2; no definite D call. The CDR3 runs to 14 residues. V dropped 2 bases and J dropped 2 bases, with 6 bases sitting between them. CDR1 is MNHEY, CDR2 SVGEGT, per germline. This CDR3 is CASSYPINTGELFF. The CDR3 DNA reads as TGTGCCAGCAGTTACCCAATTAACACCGGGGAGCTGTTTTTT.

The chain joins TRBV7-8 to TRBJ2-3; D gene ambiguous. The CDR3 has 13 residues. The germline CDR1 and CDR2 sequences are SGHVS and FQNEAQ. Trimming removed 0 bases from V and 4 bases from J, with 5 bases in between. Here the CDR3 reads CASSLAKPDTQYF. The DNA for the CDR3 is TGTGCCAGCAGCTTAGCGAAGCCAGATACGCAGTATTTT.

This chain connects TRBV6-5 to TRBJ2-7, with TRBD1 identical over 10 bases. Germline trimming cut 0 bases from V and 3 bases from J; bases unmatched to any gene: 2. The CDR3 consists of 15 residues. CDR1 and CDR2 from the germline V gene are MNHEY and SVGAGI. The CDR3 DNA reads TGTGCCAGCAGTTACTCGGGGGACAGGGGCTACGAGCAGTACTTC. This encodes CASSYSGDRGYEQYF.

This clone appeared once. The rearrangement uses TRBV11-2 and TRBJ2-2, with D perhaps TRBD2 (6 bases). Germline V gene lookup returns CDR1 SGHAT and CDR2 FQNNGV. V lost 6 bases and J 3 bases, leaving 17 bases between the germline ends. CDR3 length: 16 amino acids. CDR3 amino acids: CASRTRGTFHTGELFF. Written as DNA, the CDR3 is TGTGCCAGCAGGACACGGGGGACTTTTCACACCGGGGAGCTGTTTTTT.

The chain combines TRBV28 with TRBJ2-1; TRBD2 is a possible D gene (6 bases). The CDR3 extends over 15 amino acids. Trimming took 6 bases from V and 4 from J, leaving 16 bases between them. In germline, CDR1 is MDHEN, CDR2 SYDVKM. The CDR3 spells CASRGGGQLYNEQFF. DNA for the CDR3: TGTGCCAGCAGGGGAGGCGGGCAACTTTACAATGAGCAGTTCTTC.

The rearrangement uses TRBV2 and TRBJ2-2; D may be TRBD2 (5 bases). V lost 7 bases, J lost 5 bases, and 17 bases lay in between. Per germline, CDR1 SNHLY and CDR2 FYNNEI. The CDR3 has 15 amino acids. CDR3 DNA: TGTGCCAGCATTCAGGACCGACGGGAAACCGGGGAGCTGTTTTTT. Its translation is CASIQDRRETGELFF.

The CDR3 sequence is CASSFQGGFEKLFF. The CDR3 nucleotides are TGCGCCAGCAGCTTTCAAGGGGGCTTTGAAAAACTGTTTTTT. The V and J genes are TRBV5-1 and TRBJ1-4; 7 nucleotides line up with TRBD1. The V gene end was trimmed by 2 bases and the J gene end by 7 bases; junction bases not matched to a gene: 5. This CDR3 comprises 14 residues. The germline gives CDR1 SGHRS, CDR2 YFSETQ.

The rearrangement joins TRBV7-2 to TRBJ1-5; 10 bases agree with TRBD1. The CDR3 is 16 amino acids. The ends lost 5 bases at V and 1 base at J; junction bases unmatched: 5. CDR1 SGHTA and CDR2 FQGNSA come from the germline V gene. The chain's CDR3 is CASSTGQGLSNQPQHF. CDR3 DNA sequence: TGTGCCAGCAGCACGGGACAGGGGCTAAGCAATCAGCCCCAGCATTTT.

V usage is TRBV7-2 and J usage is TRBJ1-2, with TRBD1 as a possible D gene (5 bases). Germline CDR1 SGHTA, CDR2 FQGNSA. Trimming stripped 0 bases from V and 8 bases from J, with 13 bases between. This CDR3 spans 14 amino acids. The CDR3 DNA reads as TGTGCCAGCAGCTTAGCGGACCCGGGGGACGGCTACACCTTC. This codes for CASSLADPGDGYTF. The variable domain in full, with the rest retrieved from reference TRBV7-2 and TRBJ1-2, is GAGVSQSPSNKVTEKGKDVELRCDPISGHTALYWYRQSLGQGLEFLIYFQGNSAPDKSGLPSDRFSAERTGGSVSTLTIQRTQQEDSAVYLCASSLADPGDGYTFGSGTRLTVV.

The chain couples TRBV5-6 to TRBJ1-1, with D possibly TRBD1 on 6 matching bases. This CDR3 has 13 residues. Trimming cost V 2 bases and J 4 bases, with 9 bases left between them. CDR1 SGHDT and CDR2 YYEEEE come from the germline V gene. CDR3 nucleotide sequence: TGTGCCAGCAGCTTCCCAGGGGTCACTGAAGCTTTCTTT. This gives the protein CASSFPGVTEAFF.